This T cell receptor (beta chain) was obtained from a study of response to subunit inactivated influenza vaccine. Study findings and constraints: Seasonal influenza vaccination, on each occasion, was suggested by the authors to recruit few new T cells.

This clonotype was observed many times. Its antigen remains unidentified. From germline, CDR1 is SQVTM and CDR2 ANQGSEA. V gave up 7 bases and J gave up 5 bases; unmatched junction bases: 6. The CDR3 totals 13 residues. A single record per CDR3 protein comes from TCRdb applying MiXCR to the RT-PCR reads. This sample has 550,000 to 800,000 distinct CDR3 sequences, with roughly 14% found just once. The genes are TRBV29-1 and TRBJ2-1; 9 bases line up with TRBD2. The origin of this receptor is a man aged 50-59 years who received an inactivated influenza vaccine. Sample: PBMCs from blood, taken 14 to 15 days before vaccination. The CDR3 nucleotides are TGCAGCGGTGGGCTAGCGGGAAACAATGAGCAGTTCTTC. Translating gives CSGGLAGNNEQFF.